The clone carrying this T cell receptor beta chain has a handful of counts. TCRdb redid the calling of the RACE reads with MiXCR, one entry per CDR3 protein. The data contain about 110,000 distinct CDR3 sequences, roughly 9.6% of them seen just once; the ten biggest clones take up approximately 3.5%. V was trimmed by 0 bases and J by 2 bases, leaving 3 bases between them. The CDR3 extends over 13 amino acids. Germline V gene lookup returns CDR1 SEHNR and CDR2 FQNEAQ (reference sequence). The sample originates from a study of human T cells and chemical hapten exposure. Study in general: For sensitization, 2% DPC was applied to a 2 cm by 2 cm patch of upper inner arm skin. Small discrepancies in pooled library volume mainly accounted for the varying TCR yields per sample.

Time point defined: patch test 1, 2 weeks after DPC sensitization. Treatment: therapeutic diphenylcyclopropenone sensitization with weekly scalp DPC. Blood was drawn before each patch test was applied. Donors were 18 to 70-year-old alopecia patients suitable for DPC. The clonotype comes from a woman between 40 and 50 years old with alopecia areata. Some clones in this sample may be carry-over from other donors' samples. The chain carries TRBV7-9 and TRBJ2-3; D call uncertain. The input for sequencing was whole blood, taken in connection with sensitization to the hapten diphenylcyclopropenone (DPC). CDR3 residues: CASSLAFTDTQYF. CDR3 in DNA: TGTGCCAGCAGCTTAGCTTTCACAGATACGCAGTATTTT.